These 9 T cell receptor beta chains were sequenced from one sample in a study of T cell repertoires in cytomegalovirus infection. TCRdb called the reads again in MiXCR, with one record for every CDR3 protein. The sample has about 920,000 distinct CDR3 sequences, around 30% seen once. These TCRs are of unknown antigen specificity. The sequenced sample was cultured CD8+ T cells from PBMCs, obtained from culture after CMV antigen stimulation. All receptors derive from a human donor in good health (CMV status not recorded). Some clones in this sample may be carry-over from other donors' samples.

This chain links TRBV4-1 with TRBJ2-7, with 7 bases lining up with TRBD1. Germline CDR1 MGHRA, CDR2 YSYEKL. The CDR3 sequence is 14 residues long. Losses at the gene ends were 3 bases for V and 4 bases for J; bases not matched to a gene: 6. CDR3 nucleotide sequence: TGCGCCAGCAGCCAGCCGGGACAGTTTTACGAGCAGTACTTC. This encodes CASSQPGQFYEQYF.

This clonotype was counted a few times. CDR3 bases: TGTGCCAGCAGCGTAGGAGCGGGGGAAAATGAGCAGTTCTTC. It codes for CASSVGAGENEQFF. V is TRBV9 and J is TRBJ2-1; the match to TRBD2 covers 8 bases. The ends lost 0 bases at V and 7 bases at J; junction bases unmatched: 3. The V gene's germline CDR1 is SGDLS and CDR2 YYNGEE. This CDR3 spans 14 amino acids.

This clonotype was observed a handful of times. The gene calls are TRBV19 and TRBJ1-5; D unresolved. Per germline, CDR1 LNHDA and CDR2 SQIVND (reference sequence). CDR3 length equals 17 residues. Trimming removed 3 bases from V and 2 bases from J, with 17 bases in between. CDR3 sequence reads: CASSIAWKRVGNQPQHF. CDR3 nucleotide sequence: TGTGCCAGTAGTATCGCCTGGAAACGGGTTGGCAATCAGCCCCAGCATTTT.

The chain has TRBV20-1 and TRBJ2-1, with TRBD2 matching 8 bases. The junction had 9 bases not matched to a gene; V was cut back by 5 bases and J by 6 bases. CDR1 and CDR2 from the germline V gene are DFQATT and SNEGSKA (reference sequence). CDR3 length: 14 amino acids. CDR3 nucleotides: TGCAGTGCTTTAAAAGCGGGGGAGGGCAATGAGCAGTTCTTC. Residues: CSALKAGEGNEQFF.

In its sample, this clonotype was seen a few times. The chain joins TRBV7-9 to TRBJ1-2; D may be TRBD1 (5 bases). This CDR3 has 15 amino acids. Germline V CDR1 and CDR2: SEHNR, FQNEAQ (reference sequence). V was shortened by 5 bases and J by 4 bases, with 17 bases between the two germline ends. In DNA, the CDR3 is TGTGCCAGCAGCCTTGGTAACAGGTTTTTCTATGGCTACACCTTC. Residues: CASSLGNRFFYGYTF.

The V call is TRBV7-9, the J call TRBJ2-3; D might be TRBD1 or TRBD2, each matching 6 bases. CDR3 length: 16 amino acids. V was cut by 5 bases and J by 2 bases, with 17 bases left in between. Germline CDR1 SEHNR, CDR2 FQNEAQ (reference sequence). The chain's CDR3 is CASSPRGGITTDTQYF. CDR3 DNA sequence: TGTGCCAGCAGCCCCCGAGGGGGGATAACCACAGATACGCAGTATTTT.

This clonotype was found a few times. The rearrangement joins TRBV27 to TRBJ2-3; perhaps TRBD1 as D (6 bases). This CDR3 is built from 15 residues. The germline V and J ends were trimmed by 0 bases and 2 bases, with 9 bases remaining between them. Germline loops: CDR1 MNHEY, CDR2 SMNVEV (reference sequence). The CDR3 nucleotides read TGTGCCAGCAGTTTATCTCGACAGGCCACAGATACGCAGTATTTT. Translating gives CASSLSRQATDTQYF.

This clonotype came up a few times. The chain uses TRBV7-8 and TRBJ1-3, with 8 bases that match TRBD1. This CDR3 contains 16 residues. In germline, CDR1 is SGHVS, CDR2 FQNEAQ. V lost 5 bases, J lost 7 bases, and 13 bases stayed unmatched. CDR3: CASSRSTGGTQNTIYF. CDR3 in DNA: TGTGCCAGCAGCCGATCAACAGGGGGAACGCAGAACACCATATATTTT.

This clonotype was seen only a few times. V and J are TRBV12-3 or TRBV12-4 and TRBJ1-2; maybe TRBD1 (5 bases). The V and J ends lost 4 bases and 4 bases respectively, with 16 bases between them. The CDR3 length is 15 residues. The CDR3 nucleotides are TGTGCCAGCAGTTGGGAGGGCGGGACCCTCTATGGCTACACCTTC. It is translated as CASSWEGGTLYGYTF.